The rows below give T cell receptor beta chains drawn from one sample of a study of OX40 agonist ivuxolimab in advanced cancers. The repertoire was sequenced with immunoSEQ multiplex PCR; TCRdb's copy has only in-frame clones and lacks some. The table lists 60,000 to 70,000 clones, 86% of them singletons. The sample here was CD4+ or CD8+ T cells sorted from blood, taken in a trial of the OX40 agonist ivuxolimab. The receptors stem from an adult with an advanced solid tumor such as melanoma, head and neck, liver or kidney cancer. CDR3s leave out the opening cysteine and the closing phenylalanine or tryptophan.

V gene: TRBV27
CDR3 protein: ASRPRPSSGNTIY

V gene: TRBV27
CDR3 protein: ASSATGGVFQETQY

V gene: TRBV7-6
CDR3 protein: ASSLGTGWDNSPLH

V gene: TRBV7-6
CDR3 protein: ASSPGTAWDEQY

V gene: TRBV11-2
CDR3 protein: ASSHGERFGTNEKLF

V gene: TRBV7-6
CDR3 protein: ASSLEPGEETQY

V gene: TRBV28
CDR3 protein: ASSVTGPADTQY

V gene: TRBV4-1
CDR3 protein: ASSPGVGFAEAF

V gene: TRBV29-1
CDR3 protein: SVNLGQETQY

V gene: TRBV29-1
CDR3 protein: SVFLAGGTQY

V gene: TRBV7-8
CDR3 protein: ASRLGTSGTQETQY

V gene: TRBV27
CDR3 protein: ASSLGTSGRVPDTQY

V gene: TRBV12-5
CDR3 protein: ASARGTQETQY

V gene: TRBV28
CDR3 protein: ASSFQGRETQY

V gene: TRBV19
CDR3 protein: ASKDRGDKNIQY

V gene: TRBV18
CDR3 protein: ASSPPEGGAGQPQH

V gene: TRBV5-1
CDR3 protein: ASSGANVLT

V gene: TRBV5-1
CDR3 protein: ASSTGQGNYGYT

V gene: TRBV9
CDR3 protein: ASSVDNYSGNTIY

V gene: TRBV18
CDR3 protein: ASATSGNSYEQY

V gene: TRBV4-1
CDR3 protein: ASSQVSALAGGTTYEQY

V gene: TRBV4-2
CDR3 protein: ASSPSGGGSYNEQF

V gene: TRBV28
CDR3 protein: ASSAHDRGLNEQF

V gene: TRBV7-9
CDR3 protein: ASSLFSDSYNEQF

V gene: TRBV5-1
CDR3 protein: ASSADPSSYEQY

V gene: TRBV7-3
CDR3 protein: ASSSSADYEQY

V gene: TRBV9
CDR3 protein: ASSVEPGVEQY

V gene: TRBV7-9
CDR3 protein: ASSTGGLAGTYNEQF

V gene: TRBV5-1
CDR3 protein: ASSSRTGGSYNEQF

V gene: TRBV10-3
CDR3 protein: AISESGQGAGGYT

V gene: TRBV7-9
CDR3 protein: ASSLGTAKETQY

V gene: TRBV5-1
CDR3 protein: ASSLIPSGEQF

V gene: TRBV19
CDR3 protein: ASSIPLVWTEAF

V gene: TRBV5-4
CDR3 protein: ASSPPTEGAGEAF

V gene: TRBV2
CDR3 protein: ASREGGELF

V gene: TRBV2
CDR3 protein: ASNIDQRSYEQY

V gene: TRBV6-5
CDR3 protein: ASSYSGAVGEKLF

V gene: TRBV28
CDR3 protein: ASSFGQTGEQF

V gene: TRBV6-5
CDR3 protein: ASSGTDNQPQH

V gene: TRBV19
CDR3 protein: ASSMPGRGTDTQY

V gene: TRBV30
CDR3 protein: AWRTGFSTNEKLF

V gene: TRBV11-3
CDR3 protein: ASSLDNTGTGYNQPQH

V gene: TRBV5-1
CDR3 protein: ASSSEQPMNTEAF

V gene: TRBV5-1
CDR3 protein: ASSSGGLQETQY

V gene: TRBV28
CDR3 protein: ASSLSAYGTGGYEQY

V gene: TRBV6-1
CDR3 protein: ASTNGETQY

V gene: TRBV2
CDR3 protein: ASSAGEGADTQY

V gene: TRBV19
CDR3 protein: ASSMVGGSVGNQPQH

V gene: TRBV7-9
CDR3 protein: ASSSGQNYGYT

V gene: TRBV7-3
CDR3 protein: ASSLSSGREYEQY

V gene: TRBV27
CDR3 protein: ASSGRLAGYNEQF

V gene: TRBV28
CDR3 protein: ASSLFQGITLNYGYT

V gene: TRBV5-5
CDR3 protein: ASSSEVGRVYGYT

V gene: TRBV19
CDR3 protein: ASSQLRDRNTEAF

V gene: TRBV4-1
CDR3 protein: ASSLSRDSWEKLF